This TCR beta chain was documented in a study of beta chain features in type 1 diabetes listed by TCRdb under 2018. In terms of the full investigation: Patients and healthy donors did not differ in mean age, gender distribution, total cell number or subset yield. Across all samples, 90 million to 130 million sorted cells were examined, and cell number per subset correlated strongly with RNA yield. The study compared TCRB repertoires of sorted circulating CD4+ T cell subsets between recently diagnosed type 1 diabetes patients and matched healthy donors. Naive and central memory subsets were obtained from all 30 or so donors, but regulatory and stem cell-like memory subsets were isolated from only 8 patients and 8 healthy donors.

Deletion took 5 bases off V and 1 base off J, with a span of 14 bases between the germline ends. From cysteine to phenylalanine, the CDR3 is 16 amino acids long. Of all the DNA, just the CDR3 is kept, 48 bases in frame from base 1. Looking up the germline V gene yields CDR1 SGHVS and CDR2 FQNEAQ. From each donor, a single peripheral blood sample of 100 to 150 mL on average was drawn into heparinised tubes. Using a panel that included CD45RO, CCR7, CD25, CD127, CD95 and CD27, naive, central memory, regulatory and stem cell-like memory CD4+ T cells were sorted on a BD FACSAria II. All sorted populations exceeded 95% purity. PBMCs were isolated right away by Lymphoprep density gradient centrifugation and were stained directly, without culture. Samples were stained and sorted in pairs, with one healthy donor and one patient per experiment, so that batch effects were minimized. Points on this clone: Which antigen it targets is not known. No qualities accompany the bases; no much larger clone lies one base away.

The High Capacity cDNA Reverse Transcription Kit was used to reverse transcribe all of the isolated RNA, meaning that expressed TCRB transcripts were what got sequenced. Deep immunoSEQ sequencing was performed on naive, central memory and regulatory T cell samples, with an average of roughly 3.3 million total reads per sample. After sorted cells were lysed in RLT buffer, RNA was extracted with DNase-treated RNeasy Micro or Mini kits, with the choice depending on cell number. To prevent cross-contamination, each cell subset was processed individually, whereas patient and healthy donor samples were processed jointly. Using the immunoSEQ multiplex PCR, TCRB sequences were amplified from cDNA into 87-bp fragments spanning the CDR3 region. The amplicons were sequenced using the Illumina HiSeq platform. The study's own analysis went as follows. PCR bias was corrected computationally using synthetic template baselines, and reads within Hamming distance 2 were collapsed, with unmergeable singletons discarded. By aligning reads against IMGT, V, D and J genes, CDR3 length, and insertions or deletions at six rearrangement sites were assigned. Within each subset, clonotype counts were normalized to sorted cell number, and only after that were true diversity and Gini coefficients computed with the tcR R package. Repertoire sharing was quantified using the overlap coefficient calculated on TCRB nucleotide sequences. Out-of-frame TCRB sequences from naive cells were analyzed to stand in for the pre-selection repertoire. Sourced from immuneACCESS, this table was stored by TCRdb with only in-frame sequences that have V and J called. A share of the clones is absent; for the studies checked, an unresolved V gene accounts for under half, and the remainder has no known explanation. From that table come the V and J calls and clone size; the DNA was used to work out D and trimming. The sample contains 450,000 to 550,000 clones, around 28% of them found a single time. 0.05% to 0.065% of the sample is in the top ten clones.

The research as a whole found: A moderate but significant shortening of TCRB CDR3 length was observed in type 1 diabetes patients in all four CD4+ subsets. Because cDNA was sequenced instead of genomic DNA, activated cells with high expression could be over-represented, although the groups did not differ in activation or CD3 levels. The naive, central memory and regulatory TCRB repertoires appeared to resemble one another more closely among patients than among healthy donors. Because small numbers of individuals were included in the HLA sub-analyses, any influence of HLA type on TCRB rearrangement was left unresolved. PCR might favor shorter templates, but patient and control samples were amplified and corrected together, so any skew would affect both groups equally. Patients with type 1 diabetes made fewer insertions and deleted more nucleotides at VDJ recombination sites, implying thymic rearrangement abnormalities.

The receptor comes from a man aged 18 to 30 in good health. The V and J segments used are TRBV7-8 and TRBJ2-2; the D assignment is uncertain and may be TRBD1 or TRBD2, with 6 bases supporting each. The sequenced sample was naive CD4+ T cells from blood. The sample's cell subset or site label, in plain terms: true naive CD4+ T cells. The DNA sequence is as follows: TGTGCCAGCAGCCCCCCCAGGGGAGGGAACACCGGGGAGCTGTTTTTT. Translation gives CASSPPRGGNTGELFF.